These 11 T cell receptor beta chains share one sample of origin, sequenced in a study of blood T cell repertoires in COVID-19. Here immunoSEQ multiplex PCR was the method, and the copy in TCRdb shows in-frame clones only, minus some. This table has approximately 100,000 clones, 85% appearing once. Specimen: peripheral blood. The receptors were gathered from an older man with acute or convalescent COVID-19.

The count of this clone is one. The chain combines TRBV7-2 with TRBJ1-5; D remains ambiguous. The CDR3 runs to 14 residues. CDR1 and CDR2 from the germline V gene are SGHTA and FQGNSA. The V end lost 5 bases, the J end lost 7 bases, and 15 bases lay between the germline ends. The CDR3 sequence is CASSLDTSGQPQHF. The CDR3 nucleotides are TGTGCCAGCAGCCTTGACACCTCGGGGCAGCCCCAGCATTTT.

The rearrangement links TRBV28 to TRBJ1-1; 8 nucleotides line up with TRBD1. The CDR3 spans 15 residues. After removal of 4 bases from V and 4 bases from J, the junction contained 8 bases not matched to a gene. Looked up from germline, CDR1 is MDHEN and CDR2 is SYDVKM. In nucleotides, the CDR3 is TGTGCCAGCAGTTATTCGAACACAGGGGGCACTGAAGCTTTCTTT. Protein: CASSYSNTGGTEAFF. The whole variable domain, remainder taken from reference TRBV28 and TRBJ1-1, is DVKVTQSSRYLVKRTGEKVFLECVQDMDHENMFWYRQDPGLGLRLIYFSYDVKMKEKGDIPEGYSVSREKKERFSLILESASTNQTSMYLCASSYSNTGGTEAFFGQGTRLTVV.

In the case of this clone: A read error may account for a junction end that differs from germline. The chain is built from TRBV2 and TRBJ1-4; maybe TRBD1 (6 bases). The germline V gene encodes CDR1 SNHLY and CDR2 FYNNEI. The CDR3 runs 15 residues. CDR3: CAGSEFDRSVEKLFF. In DNA form, the CDR3 reads TGTGCCGGCAGCGAATTTGACAGGTCAGTTGAAAAACTGTTTTTT.

Only a few counts were recorded for this clone. This chain joins TRBV24-1 and TRBJ1-2; unclear D gene. CDR1 is KGHDR, CDR2 SFDVKD, per germline. The CDR3 runs to 9 residues. V shed 9 bases and J shed 8 bases, with 6 bases lying between them. The CDR3 nucleotides are TGTGCCACCTTCCTCGGCTACACCTTC. Its protein product is CATFLGYTF.

The gene calls are TRBV5-1 and TRBJ2-5; 8 bases line up with TRBD1. V shed 4 bases, J shed 4 bases, and the junction held 3 bases outside the gene matches. Germline lookup yields CDR1 SGHRS and CDR2 YFSETQ. CDR3 length: 13 residues. Here the CDR3 DNA reads TGCGCCAGCAGCGTAGACAGGGGAGAGACCCAGTACTTC. This codes for CASSVDRGETQYF. The full variable domain, its missing parts supplied by reference TRBV5-1 and TRBJ2-5, is KAGVTQTPRYLIKTRGQQVTLSCSPISGHRSVSWYQQTPGQGLQFLFEYFSETQRNKGNFPGRFSGRQFSNSRSEMNVSTLELGDSALYLCASSVDRGETQYFGPGTRLLVL.

The CDR3 DNA follows: TGTGCCAGCAGTCGGGACAGGAACACTGAAGCTTTCTTT. It specifies CASSRDRNTEAFF. The chain uses TRBV28 and TRBJ1-1, with 7 bases lining up with TRBD1. Trimming cost V 5 bases and J 1 base; bases outside gene matches: 1. Germline-derived CDR1 and CDR2 are MDHEN and SYDVKM. This CDR3 has 13 amino acids.

The V call is TRBV29-1, the J call TRBJ2-2, with 7 positions matching TRBD2. Germline V gives CDR1 SQVTM, CDR2 ANQGSEA. Losses at the gene ends were 7 bases for V and 0 bases for J; bases not matched to a gene: 11. The CDR3 runs to 16 residues. The CDR3 is CSAPKGGTANTGELFF. The CDR3 DNA follows: TGCAGCGCCCCTAAGGGAGGGACGGCGAACACCGGGGAGCTGTTTTTT.

The V gene is TRBV3-1 (or the pseudogene TRBV3-2), the J gene TRBJ2-1, with 13 bases fitting TRBD2. Germline CDR1 reads LGHDT; CDR2 reads YNNKEL (reference sequence). V was clipped by 4 bases and J by 4 bases; unmatched bases: 4. The CDR3 consists of 16 residues. The chain's CDR3 is CASSPRTSGGYNEQFF. CDR3 nucleotides: TGTGCCAGCAGCCCCCGGACTAGCGGGGGATACAATGAGCAGTTCTTC.

This chain connects TRBV7-8 to TRBJ1-1, with a tentative D call TRBD1 (5 bases). Trimming pared 0 bases from V and 4 bases from J, leaving 12 bases between. The CDR3 extends over 15 amino acids. Germline CDR1 is SGHVS and CDR2 is FQNEAQ. CDR3 DNA: TGTGCCAGCAGCTTAGCGTCGGGGAGGGGCACTGAAGCTTTCTTT. As protein: CASSLASGRGTEAFF.

This clone was counted only a few times. The chain links TRBV28 to TRBJ1-2; 9 positions match TRBD1. After removal of 5 bases from V and 6 bases from J, the junction contained 10 bases not matched to a gene. This CDR3 has 15 amino acids. CDR1 is MDHEN and CDR2 is SYDVKM in the germline V gene. The CDR3 protein is CASSPGDRVTNGYTF. The CDR3 coding sequence is TGTGCCAGCAGTCCAGGGGACAGGGTGACGAATGGCTACACCTTC.

In DNA form, the CDR3 reads TGTGCCAGCAGCTTACAGGGGCGCTGGGAGACCCAGTACTTC. It yields the protein CASSLQGRWETQYF. The V call is TRBV5-4, the J call TRBJ2-5; 7 bases fit TRBD1. Trimming removed 2 bases from V and 5 bases from J; junction bases left unmatched: 6. The germline CDR1 and CDR2 sequences are SGHNT and YYREEE (reference sequence). CDR3 length equals 14 residues.